This T cell receptor (beta chain) emerged from a study of blood T cells in healthy people across ages. Study-level findings and limits: Greater diversity and more naive CD4+ cells were seen in long-lived donors than in aged donors. PBMCs that were unsorted prevented a conclusive naive versus antigen-experienced comparison. Nothing was known about donor CMV status, and this possibly confounded expanded clonotype changes.

The CDR3 is 16 residues long. V trimming: 4 bases; J trimming: 1 base; junction bases outside the gene matches: 4. Per germline, CDR1 SGHTA and CDR2 FQGNSA. With respect to this clonotype: Its antigen is unknown.

A J-beta primer mix and a sample-barcoded 5' primer were used in a second PCR of roughly 6 to 12 cycles. TCRdb reprocessed the 5' RACE reads with MiXCR, giving one entry per CDR3 protein. This table holds 1.2 million to 1.5 million distinct CDR3 sequences, roughly 45% found once. The chain links TRBV7-2 to TRBJ2-1; 10 bases line up with TRBD2. The receptor comes from a woman under 30 in good health. Sample: blood. The DNA of the CDR3 is TGTGCCAGCAGCTCAACTAGCGGGGATTCCTACAATGAGCAGTTCTTC. Translating gives CASSSTSGDSYNEQFF.